The rows below give T cell receptor beta chains drawn from one sample of a study of T cells in Graves' hyperthyroidism and ophthalmopathy. From the multiplex PCR reads, TCRdb called clonotypes with MiXCR, one entry per CDR3 protein. The data show 600,000 or so distinct CDR3 sequences, around 15% seen once. Sequencing input: blood. The receptors derive from a woman aged 25-40 years with Graves' hyperthyroidism. Each CDR3 is given with its conserved first and last residue. The D gene is left open where the match is weak. Some rows have no size entry. The others give once, few or many, or a class for an expanded clone.

j_gene: TRBJ2-7
abundance: NA
v_gene: TRBV11-2
d_gene: NA
CDR3nt: TGTGCCAGCAGCTCCCTTCGGTCCAGGCGCCCATCCTACGAGCAGTACTTC
CDR3aa: CASSSLRSRRPSYEQYF

j_gene: TRBJ2-1
abundance: many
v_gene: TRBV5-1
d_gene: TRBD2
CDR3nt: TGTGCCAGCAGCCTGGGACTAGCGGGAGTTGATGAGCAGTTCTTC
CDR3aa: CASSLGLAGVDEQFF

j_gene: TRBJ1-2
abundance: many
v_gene: TRBV11-2
d_gene: TRBD1
CDR3nt: TGTGCCAGCAGCCTCACAGGGGGGGAAGGCTACACCTTC
CDR3aa: CASSLTGGEGYTF

j_gene: TRBJ2-7
abundance: many
v_gene: TRBV12-3/TRBV12-4
d_gene: NA
CDR3nt: TGTGCCAGCAGTTTGAACAGAAACTACGAGCAGTACTTC
CDR3aa: CASSLNRNYEQYF

j_gene: TRBJ2-7
abundance: few
v_gene: TRBV5-4
d_gene: TRBD2
CDR3nt: TGTGCCAGCAGCTTTATAAGCGGGAGTTCGGAGCAGTACTTC
CDR3aa: CASSFISGSSEQYF

j_gene: TRBJ2-1
abundance: NA
v_gene: TRBV19
d_gene: NA
CDR3nt: TGTGCCAGTAGTACTATATCACTAGGCGGAATCGGCAATGAGCAGTTCTTC
CDR3aa: CASSTISLGGIGNEQFF

j_gene: TRBJ2-5
abundance: few
v_gene: TRBV20-1
d_gene: TRBD2
CDR3nt: TGCAGTGCTCCTGGACTAGCGGGAGTCGTTAAGACCCAGTACTTC
CDR3aa: CSAPGLAGVVKTQYF

j_gene: TRBJ1-2
abundance: many
v_gene: TRBV30
d_gene: NA
CDR3nt: TGTGCCTGGAGTCTGCCTCTCCTTACTAACTATGGCTACACCTTC
CDR3aa: CAWSLPLLTNYGYTF

j_gene: TRBJ2-7
abundance: NA
v_gene: TRBV19
d_gene: TRBD2
CDR3nt: TGTGCCAGTAGTATTCTTGGAGCGGGAGTTCCCTACGAGCAGTACTTC
CDR3aa: CASSILGAGVPYEQYF

j_gene: TRBJ2-1
abundance: few
v_gene: TRBV18
d_gene: NA
CDR3nt: TGTGCCAGCTTGGAGGCGGAGGCCTCCTACAATGAGCAGTTCTTC
CDR3aa: CASLEAEASYNEQFF

j_gene: TRBJ2-7
abundance: NA
v_gene: TRBV20-1
d_gene: TRBD2
CDR3nt: TGCAGTGCAACGAGGCTAGCGGGAGACTCCTACGAGCAGTACTTC
CDR3aa: CSATRLAGDSYEQYF

j_gene: TRBJ2-7
abundance: many
v_gene: TRBV30
d_gene: NA
CDR3nt: TGTGCCTGGAGTAAGGGACCCACCTACGAGCAGTACTTC
CDR3aa: CAWSKGPTYEQYF

j_gene: TRBJ1-6
abundance: many
v_gene: TRBV7-2
d_gene: NA
CDR3nt: TGTGCCAGCAGCTTAGAGCAGGCCAGCTCCTATAATTCACCCCTCCACTTT
CDR3aa: CASSLEQASSYNSPLHF

j_gene: TRBJ1-5
abundance: many
v_gene: TRBV6-2/TRBV6-3
d_gene: TRBD1
CDR3nt: TGTGCCAGCAGATGGGGACAGGGGGCCAATCAGCCCCAGCATTTT
CDR3aa: CASRWGQGANQPQHF

j_gene: TRBJ2-7
abundance: many
v_gene: TRBV3-1
d_gene: TRBD2
CDR3nt: TGTGCCAGCAGCCAAGGACTAGCGGTGAGCTCCTACGAGCAGTACTTC
CDR3aa: CASSQGLAVSSYEQYF

j_gene: TRBJ2-4
abundance: many
v_gene: TRBV2
d_gene: NA
CDR3nt: TGTGCCAGCAGTGAAAGGGGCAGGGGGAGGGACATTCAGTACTTC
CDR3aa: CASSERGRGRDIQYF

j_gene: TRBJ2-7
abundance: many
v_gene: TRBV28
d_gene: NA
CDR3nt: TGTGCCAGCAGTTTCGTGGACAGTACCTACGAGCAGTACTTC
CDR3aa: CASSFVDSTYEQYF

j_gene: TRBJ2-3
abundance: many
v_gene: TRBV7-9
d_gene: NA
CDR3nt: TGTGCCAGCCCTAAACCGGGACCCCACGGAGATACGCAGTATTTT
CDR3aa: CASPKPGPHGDTQYF

j_gene: TRBJ1-3
abundance: NA
v_gene: TRBV28
d_gene: TRBD1
CDR3nt: TGTGCCAGCAGTTCTCCAGGGGGCTACTCTGGAAACACCATATATTTT
CDR3aa: CASSSPGGYSGNTIYF

j_gene: TRBJ2-7
abundance: once
v_gene: TRBV2
d_gene: TRBD2
CDR3nt: TGTGCCAGCAGGGGGAGCGGGAAAAGAACCTACGAGCAGTACTTC
CDR3aa: CASRGSGKRTYEQYF

j_gene: TRBJ2-4
abundance: many
v_gene: TRBV28
d_gene: NA
CDR3nt: TGTGCCAGCAGTTTTATGGGGTTTGGAAAAAACATTCAGTACTTC
CDR3aa: CASSFMGFGKNIQYF

j_gene: TRBJ2-3
abundance: many
v_gene: TRBV12-3/TRBV12-4
d_gene: NA
CDR3nt: TGTGCCAGCACCTCGACCTCAGATACGCAGTATTTT
CDR3aa: CASTSTSDTQYF

j_gene: TRBJ2-1
abundance: NA
v_gene: TRBV5-1
d_gene: TRBD2
CDR3nt: TGCGCCAGCAGCCTAAGACTAGCGGGAAGTAATGAGCAGTTCTTC
CDR3aa: CASSLRLAGSNEQFF

j_gene: TRBJ2-1
abundance: NA
v_gene: TRBV5-1
d_gene: NA
CDR3nt: TGCGCCGGCAGCACGAACTGGGACAATGAGCAGTTCTTC
CDR3aa: CAGSTNWDNEQFF

j_gene: TRBJ2-1
abundance: few
v_gene: TRBV7-9
d_gene: TRBD2
CDR3nt: TGTGCCAGCAGCGGTGAGACTAGCCCCCATGAGCAGTTCTTC
CDR3aa: CASSGETSPHEQFF

j_gene: TRBJ1-5
abundance: NA
v_gene: TRBV12-3/TRBV12-4
d_gene: NA
CDR3nt: TGTGCCAGCAGTTTATCTTCCCGACTGGGGCCAGGGCCCCAGCATTTT
CDR3aa: CASSLSSRLGPGPQHF

j_gene: TRBJ2-3
abundance: NA
v_gene: TRBV6-1
d_gene: NA
CDR3nt: TGTGCCAGCAGTGACGGCCAAGGGAGCACAGATACGCAGTATTTT
CDR3aa: CASSDGQGSTDTQYF

j_gene: TRBJ2-7
abundance: many
v_gene: TRBV7-9
d_gene: NA
CDR3nt: TGTGCCAGCAGCCCCTCTTTAAGCTCCTACGAGCAGTACTTC
CDR3aa: CASSPSLSSYEQYF

j_gene: TRBJ2-1
abundance: once
v_gene: TRBV19
d_gene: TRBD1
CDR3nt: TGTGCCAGTAGTATAGTGGACAGGGGATTGGGTGAGCAGTTCTTC
CDR3aa: CASSIVDRGLGEQFF

j_gene: TRBJ1-1
abundance: many
v_gene: TRBV12-3/TRBV12-4
d_gene: NA
CDR3nt: TGTGCCAGCAGAAGAAACGCTGAAGCTTTCTTT
CDR3aa: CASRRNAEAFF

j_gene: TRBJ2-1
abundance: many
v_gene: TRBV6-1
d_gene: TRBD2
CDR3nt: TGTGCCAGCACCACTGAGGATAGCGGGAGTGGCAATGAGCAGTTCTTC
CDR3aa: CASTTEDSGSGNEQFF

j_gene: TRBJ2-1
abundance: NA
v_gene: TRBV20-1
d_gene: NA
CDR3nt: TGCAGTGCTCCCCTCGTTAACTCCTACAATGAGCAGTTCTTC
CDR3aa: CSAPLVNSYNEQFF

j_gene: TRBJ2-3
abundance: many
v_gene: TRBV28
d_gene: NA
CDR3nt: TGTGCCAGCAAATACTCGAGTATGAGTCTTACGGGTACGCAGTATTTT
CDR3aa: CASKYSSMSLTGTQYF

j_gene: TRBJ2-5
abundance: NA
v_gene: TRBV5-8
d_gene: NA
CDR3nt: TGTGCCAGCAGCTCGGACCTAGACGAAGAGACCCAGTACTTC
CDR3aa: CASSSDLDEETQYF

j_gene: TRBJ1-6
abundance: few
v_gene: TRBV7-2
d_gene: TRBD1
CDR3nt: TGTGCCAGCAGCCACCCGGGACAGGGGACTAATTCACCCCTCCACTTT
CDR3aa: CASSHPGQGTNSPLHF

j_gene: TRBJ2-7
abundance: NA
v_gene: TRBV7-8
d_gene: TRBD2
CDR3nt: TGTGCCAGCAGCTTAGTGGTCCCCATAGCGGGGGGACTCTACGAGCAGTACTTC
CDR3aa: CASSLVVPIAGGLYEQYF

j_gene: TRBJ2-7
abundance: many
v_gene: TRBV5-1
d_gene: TRBD1
CDR3nt: TGCGCCAGCAGCTCAACCGGGACAGGGATCGAGCAGTACTTC
CDR3aa: CASSSTGTGIEQYF

j_gene: TRBJ2-7
abundance: many
v_gene: TRBV2
d_gene: TRBD1
CDR3nt: TGTGCCAGCTCCTTCTCGGGACAGGCCTCATACGAGCAGTACTTC
CDR3aa: CASSFSGQASYEQYF

j_gene: TRBJ2-2
abundance: few
v_gene: TRBV7-2
d_gene: NA
CDR3nt: TGTGCCAGCAGCTTAATAGCGAGAGGCGGGGAGCTGTTTTTT
CDR3aa: CASSLIARGGELFF

j_gene: TRBJ2-1
abundance: many
v_gene: TRBV19
d_gene: TRBD2
CDR3nt: TGTGCCAGTAGTTGGAGCGGGAGTTCCTACAATGAGCAGTTCTTC
CDR3aa: CASSWSGSSYNEQFF